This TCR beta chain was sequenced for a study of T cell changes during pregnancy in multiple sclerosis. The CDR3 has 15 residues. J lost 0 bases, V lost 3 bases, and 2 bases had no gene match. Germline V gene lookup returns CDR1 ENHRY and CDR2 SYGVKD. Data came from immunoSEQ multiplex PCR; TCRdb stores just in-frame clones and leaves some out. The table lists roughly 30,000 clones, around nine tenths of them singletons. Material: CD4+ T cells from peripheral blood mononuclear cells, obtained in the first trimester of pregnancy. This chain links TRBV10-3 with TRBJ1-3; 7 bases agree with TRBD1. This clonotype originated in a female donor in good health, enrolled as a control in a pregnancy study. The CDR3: CAISEDRVSGNTIYF. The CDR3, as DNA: TGTGCCATCAGTGAAGACAGGGTCTCTGGAAACACCATATATTTT.